These 21 T cell receptor beta chains came from one sample sequenced in a study of PD-1 blockade in classical Hodgkin lymphoma. Assay used: immunoSEQ multiplex PCR; TCRdb lists only in-frame clones, some missing. The sample holds 20,000 to 25,000 clones, more than 60% seen once. All patients experienced relapse after autologous stem cell transplantation, and brentuximab vedotin exposure was variable. Sequencing used peripheral blood mononuclear cells (PBMCs), obtained at baseline. Receptors originate from a human donor with classical Hodgkin lymphoma.

The V and J genes are TRBV19 and TRBJ2-7, with 8 bases identical to TRBD1. V lost 5 bases, J lost 3 bases, and 6 bases stayed unmatched. Germline V gene data show CDR1 as LNHDA and CDR2 as SQIVND (reference sequence). The CDR3 has 14 amino acids. CDR3 in amino acids: CASSSGQGGYEQYF. The CDR3 nucleotides read TGTGCCAGTAGTTCCGGACAGGGCGGCTACGAGCAGTACTTC. Supplemented by reference TRBV19 and TRBJ2-7, the full variable domain reads DGGITQSPKYLFRKEGQNVTLSCEQNLNHDAMYWYRQDPGQGLRLIYYSQIVNDFQKGDIAEGYSVSREKKESFPLTVTSAQKNPTAFYLCASSSGQGGYEQYFGPGTRLTVT.

This clone is judged medium-sized. The J gene is TRBJ1-4, the V gene TRBV28, with unresolved D. This CDR3 comprises 13 residues. V dropped 4 bases and J dropped 7 bases, with 10 bases sitting between them. Per germline, CDR1 MDHEN and CDR2 SYDVKM. In nucleotides, the CDR3 is TGTGCCAGCAGTTCCGGGTTCCGTGAAAAACTGTTTTTT. This encodes CASSSGFREKLFF.

This clone came up a few times. The rearrangement joins TRBV28 to TRBJ2-2; D remains ambiguous. Germline V gene sequence: CDR1 MDHEN, CDR2 SYDVKM. The CDR3 runs 13 residues. Trimming cost V 7 bases and J 0 bases, with 6 bases left between them. CDR3: CASIRANTGELFF. CDR3 in DNA: TGTGCCAGCATTCGGGCGAACACCGGGGAGCTGTTTTTT. Combining the CDR3 with reference TRBV28 and TRBJ2-2 gives the whole variable domain DVKVTQSSRYLVKRTGEKVFLECVQDMDHENMFWYRQDPGLGLRLIYFSYDVKMKEKGDIPEGYSVSREKKERFSLILESASTNQTSMYLCASIRANTGELFFGEGSRLTVL.

J is TRBJ1-1 and V is TRBV10-3, with 8 bases matching TRBD1. The CDR3 is 16 amino acids. V gave up 3 bases and J gave up 5 bases; unmatched junction bases: 11. Germline loops: CDR1 ENHRY, CDR2 SYGVKD. The DNA of the CDR3 is TGTGCCATCAGTGACCGGCAGGGGGCGTTGTGGACTGAAGCTTTCTTT. Translating it yields CAISDRQGALWTEAFF.

The chain combines TRBV5-1 with TRBJ2-7; TRBD2 agrees at 14 bases. Unmatched junction bases numbered 1, after V lost 2 bases and J lost 3 bases. Germline V gene data show CDR1 as SGHRS and CDR2 as YFSETQ. The CDR3 has 15 residues. Here the CDR3 DNA reads TGCGCCAGCAGCTTCGGGACTAGCGGGAGCTACGAGCAGTACTTC. Amino acids: CASSFGTSGSYEQYF. The full variable domain, rest sourced from reference TRBV5-1 and TRBJ2-7, is KAGVTQTPRYLIKTRGQQVTLSCSPISGHRSVSWYQQTPGQGLQFLFEYFSETQRNKGNFPGRFSGRQFSNSRSEMNVSTLELGDSALYLCASSFGTSGSYEQYFGPGTRLTVT.

This clone was seen once. The chain combines TRBV5-4 with TRBJ2-7; D not certain. This CDR3 is 14 amino acids long. Germline CDR1 reads SGHNT; CDR2 reads YYREEE (reference sequence). Trimming shortened V by 4 bases and J by 4 bases, and 15 bases separated the two germline ends. CDR3 DNA sequence: TGTGCCAGCAGCCCTGACTTGGGTCTTTACGAGCAGTACTTC. As protein: CASSPDLGLYEQYF. The full variable domain, completed using reference TRBV5-4 and TRBJ2-7, is ETGVTQSPTHLIKTRGQQVTLRCSSQSGHNTVSWYQQALGQGPQFIFQYYREEENGRGNFPPRFSGLQFPNYSSELNVNALELDDSALYLCASSPDLGLYEQYFGPGTRLTVT.

This clone appeared a single time. The CDR3 coding sequence is TGTGCCAGCAGTTACACGGGATCCCGCGAGCAGTACTTC. This encodes CASSYTGSREQYF. V and J are TRBV6-5 and TRBJ2-7; possibly TRBD2 for D (5 bases). The CDR3 totals 13 residues. Germline CDR1 MNHEY, CDR2 SVGAGI. Trimming left V 2 bases short and J 6 bases short, with 11 bases between.

The V and J genes are TRBV11-2 and TRBJ2-7; a possible D gene is TRBD1 (6 bases). Trimming pared 5 bases from V and 10 bases from J, leaving 27 bases between. In germline, CDR1 is SGHAT, CDR2 FQNNGV. The CDR3 contains 16 residues. CDR3 in DNA: TGTGCCAGCAGCCCTGGGGGCGGGCAAATCGGTCGAGAACAGTACTTC. The encoded protein is CASSPGGGQIGREQYF.

V usage is TRBV5-1 and J usage is TRBJ2-2, with D possibly being TRBD2 (5 bases). Deletions cut 0 bases from V and 1 base from J, with 7 bases between. CDR3 size: 15 residues. CDR1 is SGHRS and CDR2 is YFSETQ in the germline V gene. The CDR3 loop is CASSLGAVNTGELFF. The DNA for the CDR3 is TGCGCCAGCAGCTTGGGAGCGGTGAACACCGGGGAGCTGTTTTTT.

This chain connects TRBV4-2 to TRBJ2-3; TRBD2 is a possible D gene (5 bases). Trimming pared 1 base from V and 0 bases from J, leaving 8 bases between. Germline V gives CDR1 LGHNA, CDR2 YNFKEQ. This CDR3 is built from 15 residues. The CDR3 DNA reads as TGTGCCAGCAGCCAAGGGACTGATAGCACAGATACGCAGTATTTT. This sequence encodes CASSQGTDSTDTQYF.

V is TRBV19 and J is TRBJ2-2; D is uncertain. V was shortened by 0 bases and J by 2 bases, with 10 bases between the two germline ends. Germline V CDR1 and CDR2: LNHDA, SQIVND (reference sequence). The CDR3 loop spans 16 amino acids. Here the CDR3 DNA reads TGTGCCAGTAGTATAGATCAAGCAGCTAACACCGGGGAGCTGTTTTTT. As protein: CASSIDQAANTGELFF.

This clone was detected once. V gene TRBV11-2 combines with J gene TRBJ1-2, with D hard to call. The ends were cut back, 1 base at V and 4 bases at J, with 16 bases in the middle. The CDR3 has 16 residues. CDR1 SGHAT and CDR2 FQNNGV come from the germline V gene. The CDR3 loop reads CASSLVAPAGRYGYTF. The CDR3 DNA is TGTGCCAGCAGCTTAGTAGCCCCTGCCGGACGCTATGGCTACACCTTC.

This clone appeared a single time. The rearrangement joins TRBV7-6 to TRBJ2-2, with D possibly matching TRBD1 (5 bases). The germline V gene encodes CDR1 SGHVS and CDR2 FNYEAQ. CDR3 size: 16 residues. Trimming shortened V by 0 bases and J by 0 bases, and 8 bases separated the two germline ends. This CDR3 is CASSLATAPNTGELFF. In nucleotides, the CDR3 is TGTGCCAGCAGCTTAGCGACAGCCCCGAACACCGGGGAGCTGTTTTTT. The full variable domain, rest sourced from reference TRBV7-6 and TRBJ2-2, is GAGVSQSPRYKVTKRGQDVALRCDPISGHVSLYWYRQALGQGPEFLTYFNYEAQQDKSGLPNDRFSAERPEGSISTLTIQRTEQRDSAMYRCASSLATAPNTGELFFGEGSRLTVL.

This clone was observed a handful of times. The chain employs TRBV9 and TRBJ2-1; D is uncertain. Trimming stripped 3 bases from V and 4 bases from J, with 5 bases between. Germline V gene sequence: CDR1 SGDLS, CDR2 YYNGEE. This CDR3 spans 12 amino acids. The CDR3 DNA reads TGTGCCAGCAGCGCCCGGTACAATGAGCAGTTCTTC. It codes for CASSARYNEQFF.

V usage is TRBV12-2 and J usage is TRBJ1-2; the DNA was not used to check the table's D call, TRBD1. TRBV12-2 is labeled a pseudogene. This CDR3 has 15 amino acids. The CDR3 spells CASRSRTGRVYGYTF. CDR3 sequence (DNA): TGTGCAAGTCGCTCAAGGACAGGGAGGGTCTATGGCTACACCTTC.

The chain links TRBV6-5 to TRBJ2-2; D is undetermined. With 6 bases removed from V and 8 bases from J, the gap between germline ends came to 7 bases. The CDR3 is 11 amino acids. Germline V CDR1 and CDR2: MNHEY, SVGAGI. The CDR3 here is CASRGSGELFF. The CDR3 bases are TGTGCCAGCAGAGGTTCTGGGGAGCTGTTTTTT.

The chain couples TRBV27 to TRBJ1-2; D not certain. CDR1 is MNHEY, CDR2 SMNVEV, per germline (reference sequence). The CDR3 covers 14 residues. Trimming removed 1 base at V and 4 bases at J, with 10 bases between. The CDR3 here is CASSLFPESYGYTF. The CDR3 DNA reads as TGTGCCAGCAGTTTATTCCCAGAATCCTATGGCTACACCTTC.

The chain employs TRBV27 and TRBJ2-7, with D perhaps being TRBD1 or TRBD2 (5 bases each). V shed 0 bases and J shed 1 base, with 28 bases lying between them. The germline gives CDR1 MNHEY, CDR2 SMNVEV (reference sequence). This CDR3 has 21 residues. CDR3: CASSLSDSGRGSRGLSYEQYF. DNA of the CDR3: TGTGCCAGCAGTTTATCGGATTCAGGGAGAGGGTCTAGAGGCCTGTCCTACGAGCAGTACTTC.

This clone was observed a single time. The chain has TRBV28 and TRBJ1-2; 7 nucleotides agree with TRBD1. Germline CDR1 reads MDHEN; CDR2 reads SYDVKM. This CDR3 has 13 amino acids. V trimming: 7 bases; J trimming: 4 bases; junction bases outside the gene matches: 6. The CDR3 reads CASTSDRLYGYTF. CDR3 DNA: TGTGCCAGCACCTCGGACAGGCTCTATGGCTACACCTTC.

CDR3 sequence (DNA): TGTGCCTGGAGACTGGGGGAGACCCAGTACTTC. Its translation: CAWRLGETQYF. This chain joins TRBV30 and TRBJ2-5, with D unresolved. Germline CDR1 reads GTSNPN; CDR2 reads SVGIG (reference sequence). Trimming took off 3 bases at V and 5 bases at J, with 7 bases between the two ends. This CDR3 contains 11 residues.

The chain carries TRBV29-1 and TRBJ2-1, with D possibly matching TRBD1 (8 bases). This CDR3 is 14 amino acids long. Germline-derived CDR1 and CDR2 are SQVTM and ANQGSEA. V dropped 7 bases and J dropped 5 bases, with 18 bases sitting between them. CDR3 DNA sequence: TGCAGCGGGGAGGGACAGGTGATCCACAATGAGCAGTTCTTC. Translated, it gives CSGEGQVIHNEQFF.